Sequencing of this T cell receptor (beta chain) was carried out in a study of T-cell reconstitution after alpha-beta-depleted transplantation in children. This clonotype was detected ten times or more. The antigen is unknown. Points from the study as a whole: A year post-transplant, T-cell counts and diversity derived mostly from newly produced T cells. Alpha-beta T cells present about two months after transplant were reported to originate from several hundred expanded graft clones. At day 60, the high TCRbeta diversity found in some patients originated from recipient T cells and thymic progenitors that had survived.

Per germline, CDR1 MRHNA and CDR2 SNTAGT. This CDR3 region has 14 residues. With 6 bases removed from V and 0 bases from J, the gap between germline ends came to 10 bases. Preparation of the TCRbeta library involved a method that used unique molecular identifiers. A single record per CDR3 protein comes from TCRdb applying MiXCR to the PCR reads. The data show about 300,000 distinct CDR3 sequences, around a tenth seen once. This sequence originates from a boy under three years old with acute myeloid leukemia, due to receive a stem cell transplant. The specimen comprised PBMCs, sampled before TCRalphabeta/CD19-depleted stem cell transplant. The chain carries TRBV6-4 and TRBJ2-3, with no clear D. The CDR3 nucleotides read TGTGCCAGCAGCTCGGCGCCAAGCACAGATACGCAGTATTTT. It yields the protein CASSSAPSTDTQYF.